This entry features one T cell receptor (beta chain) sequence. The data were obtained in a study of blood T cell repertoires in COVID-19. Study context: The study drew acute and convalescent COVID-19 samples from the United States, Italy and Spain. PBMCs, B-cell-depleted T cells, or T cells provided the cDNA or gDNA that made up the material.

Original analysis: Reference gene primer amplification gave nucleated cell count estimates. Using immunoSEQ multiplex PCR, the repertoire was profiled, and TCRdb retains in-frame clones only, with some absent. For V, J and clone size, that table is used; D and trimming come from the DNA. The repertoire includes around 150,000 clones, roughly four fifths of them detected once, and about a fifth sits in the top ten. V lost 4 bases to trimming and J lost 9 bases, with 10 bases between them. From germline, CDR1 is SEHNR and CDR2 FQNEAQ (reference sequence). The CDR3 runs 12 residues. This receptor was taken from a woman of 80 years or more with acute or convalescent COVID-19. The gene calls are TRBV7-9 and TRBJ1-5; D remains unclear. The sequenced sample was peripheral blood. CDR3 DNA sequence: TGTGCCAGCAGCTCCCGGGGTGGGCCCCAGCATTTT. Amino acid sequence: CASSSRGGPQHF.